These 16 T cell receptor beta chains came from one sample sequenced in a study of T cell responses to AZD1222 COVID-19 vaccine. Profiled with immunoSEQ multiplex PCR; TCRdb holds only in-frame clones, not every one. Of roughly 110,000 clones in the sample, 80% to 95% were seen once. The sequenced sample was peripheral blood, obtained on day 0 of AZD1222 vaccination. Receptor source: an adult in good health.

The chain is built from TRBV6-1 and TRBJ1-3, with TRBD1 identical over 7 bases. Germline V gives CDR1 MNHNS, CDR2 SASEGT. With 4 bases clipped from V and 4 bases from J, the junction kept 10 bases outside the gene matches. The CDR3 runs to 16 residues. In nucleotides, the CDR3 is TGTGCCAGCAGTGTCGGGGCACAGGGGACGGGAAACACCATATATTTT. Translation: CASSVGAQGTGNTIYF.

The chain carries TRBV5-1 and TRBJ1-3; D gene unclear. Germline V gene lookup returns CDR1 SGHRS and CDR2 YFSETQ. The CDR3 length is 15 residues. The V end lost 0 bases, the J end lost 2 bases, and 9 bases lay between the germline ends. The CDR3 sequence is CASSLDGEPGNTIYF. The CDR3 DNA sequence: TGCGCCAGCAGCTTGGACGGGGAACCTGGAAACACCATATATTTT.

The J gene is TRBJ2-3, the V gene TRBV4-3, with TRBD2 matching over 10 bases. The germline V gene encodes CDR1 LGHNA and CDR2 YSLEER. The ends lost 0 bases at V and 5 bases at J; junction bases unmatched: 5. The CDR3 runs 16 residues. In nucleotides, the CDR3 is TGCGCCAGCAGCCAAGATAGCGGGGGGCGTGGAGATACGCAGTATTTT. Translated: CASSQDSGGRGDTQYF.

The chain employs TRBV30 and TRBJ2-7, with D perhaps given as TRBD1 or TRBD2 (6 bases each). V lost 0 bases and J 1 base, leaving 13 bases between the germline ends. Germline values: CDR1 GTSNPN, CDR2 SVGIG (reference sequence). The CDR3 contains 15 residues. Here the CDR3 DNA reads TGTGCCTGGAGTGTAGGGGGGTTTAGGTCCTACGAGCAGTACTTC. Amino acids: CAWSVGGFRSYEQYF.

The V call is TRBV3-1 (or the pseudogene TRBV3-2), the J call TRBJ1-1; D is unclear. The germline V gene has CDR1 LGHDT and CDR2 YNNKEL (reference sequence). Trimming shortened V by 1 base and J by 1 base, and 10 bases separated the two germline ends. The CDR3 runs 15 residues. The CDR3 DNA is TGTGCCAGCAGCCAAGTAGGGAGGGCGAACACTGAAGCTTTCTTT. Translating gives CASSQVGRANTEAFF.

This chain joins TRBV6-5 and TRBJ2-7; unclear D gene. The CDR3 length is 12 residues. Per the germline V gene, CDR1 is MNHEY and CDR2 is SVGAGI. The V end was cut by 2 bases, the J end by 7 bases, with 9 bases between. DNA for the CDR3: TGTGCCAGCAGTTACCGAACTGGGGAGCAGTACTTC. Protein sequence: CASSYRTGEQYF.

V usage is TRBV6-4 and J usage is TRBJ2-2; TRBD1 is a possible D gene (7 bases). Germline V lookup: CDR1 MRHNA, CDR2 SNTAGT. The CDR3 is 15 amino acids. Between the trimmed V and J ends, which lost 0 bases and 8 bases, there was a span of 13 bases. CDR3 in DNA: TGTGCCAGCAGTGACTCAGGAGGGGGCGCGGGGGAGCTGTTTTTT. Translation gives CASSDSGGGAGELFF.

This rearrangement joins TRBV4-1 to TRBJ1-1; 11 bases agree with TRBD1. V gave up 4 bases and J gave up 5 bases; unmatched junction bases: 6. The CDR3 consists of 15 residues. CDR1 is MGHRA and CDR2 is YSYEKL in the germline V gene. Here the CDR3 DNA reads TGCGCCAGCAGCCTAGGACAGGGGGCTGGGACTGAAGCTTTCTTT. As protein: CASSLGQGAGTEAFF.

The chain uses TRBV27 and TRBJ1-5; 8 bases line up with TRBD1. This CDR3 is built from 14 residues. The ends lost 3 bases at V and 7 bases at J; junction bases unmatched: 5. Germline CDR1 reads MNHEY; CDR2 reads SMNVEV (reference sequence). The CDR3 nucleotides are TGTGCCAGCAGTTTGGCAGGGGGCCCACAGCCCCAGCATTTT. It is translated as CASSLAGGPQPQHF.

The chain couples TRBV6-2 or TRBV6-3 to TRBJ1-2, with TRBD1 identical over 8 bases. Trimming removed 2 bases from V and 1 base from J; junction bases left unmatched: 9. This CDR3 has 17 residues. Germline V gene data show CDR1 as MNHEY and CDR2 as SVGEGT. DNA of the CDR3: TGTGCCAGCAGTTACAATCCGGGACAGGCTCTTAACTATGGCTACACCTTC. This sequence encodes CASSYNPGQALNYGYTF.

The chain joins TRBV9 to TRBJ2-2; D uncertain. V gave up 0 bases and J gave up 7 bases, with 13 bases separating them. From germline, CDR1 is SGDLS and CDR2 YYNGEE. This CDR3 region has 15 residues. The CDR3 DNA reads TGTGCCAGCAGCGTAGTAACAACCGGTCTCGGGGAGCTGTTTTTT. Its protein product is CASSVVTTGLGELFF. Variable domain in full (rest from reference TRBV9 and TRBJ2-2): DSGVTQTPKHLITATGQRVTLRCSPRSGDLSVYWYQQSLDQGLQFLIQYYNGEERAKGNILERFSAQQFPDLHSELNLSSLELGDSALYFCASSVVTTGLGELFFGEGSRLTVL.

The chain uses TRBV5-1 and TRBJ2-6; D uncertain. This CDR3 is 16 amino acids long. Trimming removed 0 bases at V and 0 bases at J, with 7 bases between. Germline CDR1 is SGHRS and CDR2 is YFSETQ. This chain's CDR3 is CASSLEGSSGANVLTF. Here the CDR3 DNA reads TGCGCCAGCAGCTTGGAGGGCTCCTCTGGGGCCAACGTCCTGACTTTC.

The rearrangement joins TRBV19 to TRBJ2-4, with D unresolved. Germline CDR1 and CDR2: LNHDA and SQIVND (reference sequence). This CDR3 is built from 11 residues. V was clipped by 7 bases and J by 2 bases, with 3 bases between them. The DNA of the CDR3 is TGTGCCAGTAAATCCAAAAACATTCAGTACTTC. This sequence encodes CASKSKNIQYF.

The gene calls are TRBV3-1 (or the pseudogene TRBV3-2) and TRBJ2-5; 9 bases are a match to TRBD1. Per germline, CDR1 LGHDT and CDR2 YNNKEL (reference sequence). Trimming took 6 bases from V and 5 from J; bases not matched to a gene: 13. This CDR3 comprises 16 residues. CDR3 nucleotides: TGTGCCAGCAGTCGTCGTACCGGGACAGGGTCGGAGACCCAGTACTTC. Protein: CASSRRTGTGSETQYF.

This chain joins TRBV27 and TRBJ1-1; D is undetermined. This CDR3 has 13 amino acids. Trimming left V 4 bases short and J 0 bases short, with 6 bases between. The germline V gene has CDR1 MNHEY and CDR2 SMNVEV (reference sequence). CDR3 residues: CASSSVLNTEAFF. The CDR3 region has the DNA TGTGCCAGCAGTTCCGTCTTGAACACTGAAGCTTTCTTT.

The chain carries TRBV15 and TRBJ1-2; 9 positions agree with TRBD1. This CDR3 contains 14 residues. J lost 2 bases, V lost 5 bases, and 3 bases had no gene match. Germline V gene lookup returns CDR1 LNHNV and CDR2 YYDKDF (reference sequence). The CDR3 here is CATSLGTGNYGYTF. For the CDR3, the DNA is TGTGCCACCAGCCTCGGGACAGGGAACTATGGCTACACCTTC.